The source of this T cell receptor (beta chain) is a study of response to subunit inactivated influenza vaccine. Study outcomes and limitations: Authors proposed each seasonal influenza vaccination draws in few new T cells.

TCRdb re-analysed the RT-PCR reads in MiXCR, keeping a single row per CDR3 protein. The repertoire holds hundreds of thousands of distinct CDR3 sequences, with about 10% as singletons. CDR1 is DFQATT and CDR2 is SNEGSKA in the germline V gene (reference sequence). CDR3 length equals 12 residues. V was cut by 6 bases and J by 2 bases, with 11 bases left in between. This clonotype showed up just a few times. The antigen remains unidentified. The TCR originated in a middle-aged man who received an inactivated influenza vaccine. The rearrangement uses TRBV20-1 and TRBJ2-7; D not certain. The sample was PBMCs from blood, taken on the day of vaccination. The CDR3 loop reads CSAVPQTYEQYF. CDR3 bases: TGCAGTGCCGTTCCACAAACCTACGAGCAGTACTTC.